Following are 9 T cell receptor beta chains from one sample sequenced in a study of T cell repertoires in cytomegalovirus infection (dated by TCRdb to between 2019 and 2020). This specimen's treatment or condition label, per the study, means: in vitro stimulation with specific CMV peptide epitopes to enrich CMV-specific T cells. No antigen is known for these receptors. The listed sequencing device is Illumina HiSeq 1500. Through fastp at Q25 and MiXCR, TCRdb rebuilt clones from the public reads, retaining in-frame beta chains. CDR3 protein sequences are deduplicated, and each keeps its most common genes and DNA. The table for this sample lists about 310,000 distinct CDR3 sequences; around 25% of them were counted only once. Jointly, the top ten make up about an eighth of the sample. The source material was cultured PBMCs, sampled from culture after CMV antigen stimulation. The receptors here all came from a human donor in good health (CMV status not recorded). Some clones in this sample may be carry-over from other donors' samples.

This chain connects TRBV6-1 to TRBJ2-1; 8 bases are shared with TRBD1. Germline V CDR1 and CDR2: MNHNS, SASEGT. The CDR3 totals 15 residues. V shed 1 base, J shed 4 bases, and the junction held 3 bases outside the gene matches. CDR3 bases: TGTGCCAGCAGTGAAGATGGGGACAGGTACAATGAGCAGTTCTTC. It translates to CASSEDGDRYNEQFF.

This sequence joins TRBV12-3 or TRBV12-4 and TRBJ1-3, with D tentatively TRBD1 (5 bases). V gave up 0 bases and J gave up 5 bases, with 11 bases separating them. This CDR3 contains 15 residues. DNA for the CDR3: TGTGCCAGCAGTTTAGCGGGGGACGCCAGAAACACCATATATTTT. This codes for CASSLAGDARNTIYF.

The rearrangement uses TRBV5-4 and TRBJ1-2, with a tentative D call TRBD1 (6 bases). The germline gives CDR1 SGHNT, CDR2 YYREEE (reference sequence). V was clipped by 1 base and J by 1 base, with 11 bases between them. The length of the CDR3 is 15 residues. Written as DNA, the CDR3 is TGTGCCAGCAGCTTGAAACAGGGAAATAACTATGGCTACACCTTC. Translating gives CASSLKQGNNYGYTF.

This clonotype has just a few counts. V usage is TRBV7-2 and J usage is TRBJ1-2; D possibly corresponds to TRBD1 (5 bases). The CDR3 extends over 12 amino acids. Looked up from germline, CDR1 is SGHTA and CDR2 is FQGNSA. Between the trimmed V and J ends, which lost 1 base and 10 bases, there was a span of 10 bases. The CDR3 DNA reads TGTGCCAGCAGCTTAGAACGGGGCCACTACACCTTC. This sequence encodes CASSLERGHYTF.

This clonotype was picked up many times. V usage is TRBV7-2 and J usage is TRBJ2-5, with D unclear. V was shortened by 1 base and J by 6 bases, with 6 bases between the two germline ends. This CDR3 is 12 amino acids long. Germline CDR1 SGHTA, CDR2 FQGNSA. The DNA of the CDR3 is TGTGCCAGCAGCTTAGACGACAAGACCCAGTACTTC. The encoded protein is CASSLDDKTQYF.

This clonotype occurred a few times. The chain combines TRBV7-9 with TRBJ2-1, with TRBD2 identical over 7 bases. The junction had 10 bases not matched to a gene; V was cut back by 6 bases and J by 2 bases. Germline assignment: CDR1 SEHNR and CDR2 FQNEAQ (reference sequence). This CDR3 comprises 16 residues. The DNA for the CDR3 is TGTGCCAGCAGGCGAGGAGGCGGGAGTCCCTACAATGAGCAGTTCTTC. Encoded protein: CASRRGGGSPYNEQFF.

This clonotype was seen a few times. The chain combines TRBV12-3 or TRBV12-4 with TRBJ2-1, with TRBD2 matching over 11 bases. The CDR3 has 15 residues. Trimming removed 6 bases from V and 3 bases from J; junction bases left unmatched: 4. The CDR3 sequence: CASSLGLADYNEQFF. The CDR3 DNA follows: TGTGCCAGCAGCCTGGGACTAGCGGACTACAATGAGCAGTTCTTC.

This chain uses TRBV5-1 with TRBJ2-1; 8 positions agree with TRBD1. Germline V lookup: CDR1 SGHRS, CDR2 YFSETQ. The CDR3 is 15 amino acids. Trimming cost V 6 bases and J 5 bases; bases outside gene matches: 10. Here the CDR3 DNA reads TGCGCCAGCACGGCACAGGGGGACGGGGACAATGAGCAGTTCTTC. Protein: CASTAQGDGDNEQFF.

The V gene is TRBV20-1, the J gene TRBJ2-7, with TRBD1 matching over 8 bases. V lost 5 bases and J lost 2; bases outside the gene matches: 2. The germline V gene encodes CDR1 DFQATT and CDR2 SNEGSKA (reference sequence). The CDR3 covers 12 residues. Written as DNA, the CDR3 is TGCAGTGCTGAGGACAGGGCCTACGAGCAGTACTTC. Its protein product is CSAEDRAYEQYF.